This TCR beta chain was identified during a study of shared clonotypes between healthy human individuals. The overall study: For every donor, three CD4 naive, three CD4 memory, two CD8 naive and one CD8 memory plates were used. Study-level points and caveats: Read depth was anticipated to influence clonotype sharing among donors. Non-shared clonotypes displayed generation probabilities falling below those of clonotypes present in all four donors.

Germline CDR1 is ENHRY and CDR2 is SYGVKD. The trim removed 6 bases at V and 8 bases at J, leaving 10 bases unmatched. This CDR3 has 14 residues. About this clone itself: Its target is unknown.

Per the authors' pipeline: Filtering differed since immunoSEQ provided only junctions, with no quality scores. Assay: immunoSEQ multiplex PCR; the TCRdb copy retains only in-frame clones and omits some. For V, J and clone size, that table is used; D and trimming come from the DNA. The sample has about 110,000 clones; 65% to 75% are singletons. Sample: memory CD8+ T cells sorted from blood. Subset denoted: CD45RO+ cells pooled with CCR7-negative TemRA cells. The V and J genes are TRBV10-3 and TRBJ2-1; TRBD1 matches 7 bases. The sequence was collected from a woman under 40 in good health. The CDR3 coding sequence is TGTGCCATCAGCATAGGGGGCCCTTTAGATGAGCAGTTCTTC. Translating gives CAISIGGPLDEQFF.